This T cell receptor beta chain was observed in a study of identical twins. With no exceptions, donors were healthy Caucasians. About this clonotype itself: Its target is not known.

Findings and limits, study-wide: Potential partial confounding of zero-insertion analyses by invariant MAIT and iNKT cells was noted. Interpretation of the results relied on cross-sectional statistical analysis and not on following the same donors.

The cDNA had a unique molecular identifier and a template-switch universal primer site. MiXCR, applied by TCRdb to the 5' RACE reads, yields one record per CDR3 protein. The sample shows about 690,000 distinct CDR3 sequences, 6% to 6.5% of them seen only once. V was clipped by 6 bases and J by 4 bases; unmatched bases: 6. CDR1 and CDR2 (germline): ENHRY, SYGVKD. The CDR3 runs to 15 residues. The clonotype originates from a man between 18 and 35 years old in good health. The chain joins TRBV10-3 to TRBJ2-2; TRBD1 aligns across 9 bases. The sample taken for sequencing was naive T cells sorted from blood. In DNA, the CDR3 is TGTGCCATCAGGAACCCGGGACAGGGCACCGGGGAGCTGTTTTTT. It is translated as CAIRNPGQGTGELFF.